This T cell receptor (beta chain) was recovered during a study of CD8+CD57+ T cells in acquired aplastic anemia. Those patients picked for sequencing had displayed CD8+CD57+ cell expansion on flow cytometry. Every one of the patients had aplastic anemia (severe, acquired). Patients had undergone no therapy by the time their blood was sampled. Genomic DNA provided the template from which TCR beta VDJ and CDR3 profiles were obtained. MiXCR, run by TCRdb on the reads, gives a single entry per CDR3 protein. Of around 79,000 distinct CDR3 sequences in the sample, roughly 70% were seen once. From germline, CDR1 is ENHRY and CDR2 SYGVKD. The CDR3 length is 15 residues. In the case of this clonotype: Its matching antigen is unknown. One junction end does not reproduce the germline sequence, and a read error may be involved.

General study points: Twenty-nine was the count of CD8+ CDR3 sequences that patients shared with controls.

The V and J genes are TRBV10-3 and TRBJ1-6; D may be TRBD1 (6 bases). The sequenced material came from sorted CD4+, CD8+, or CD8+CD57+ T cells (not recorded which) from PBMCs. This sequence was found in a human donor with aplastic anemia. This CDR3 reads CASSTETGYNSPLHF. DNA for the CDR3: TGTGCCAGCAGTACAGAGACAGGATATAATTCACCCCTCCACTTT.